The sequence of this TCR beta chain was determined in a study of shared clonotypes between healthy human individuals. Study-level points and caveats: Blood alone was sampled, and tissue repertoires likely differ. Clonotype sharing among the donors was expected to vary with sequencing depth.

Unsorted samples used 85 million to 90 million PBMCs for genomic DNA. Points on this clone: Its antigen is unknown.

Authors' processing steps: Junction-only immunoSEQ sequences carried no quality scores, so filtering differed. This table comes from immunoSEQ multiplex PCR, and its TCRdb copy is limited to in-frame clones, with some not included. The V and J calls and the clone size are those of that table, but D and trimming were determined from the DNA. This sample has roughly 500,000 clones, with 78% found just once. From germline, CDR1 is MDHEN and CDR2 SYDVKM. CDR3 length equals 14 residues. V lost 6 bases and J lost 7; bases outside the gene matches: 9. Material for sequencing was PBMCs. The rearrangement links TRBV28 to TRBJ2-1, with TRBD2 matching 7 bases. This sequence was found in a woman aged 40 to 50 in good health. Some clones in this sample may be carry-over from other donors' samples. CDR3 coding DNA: TGTGCCAGCAGCTCCGGGACTACCTTGAATGAGCAGTTCTTC. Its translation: CASSSGTTLNEQFF.